This T cell receptor beta chain was retrieved from a study of long-term antiretroviral therapy in people with HIV. Turning to the study itself: The immediate-ART recommendation dates to 2015, and the earliest samples predate it by about a decade. Study-wide findings and caveats: HIV repertoires spanned narrower CDR3 length ranges than controls.

Run at survey level, the immunoSEQ assay was version v3.0. TCRdb's table, derived via immunoSEQ multiplex PCR, lists solely in-frame clones and lacks some. This sample has roughly 28,000 clones; more than 80% occur once, and the top ten carry 9% to 10%. This clone is deemed medium-sized. As yet, its antigen is unknown. This CDR3 has 16 amino acids. Germline assignment: CDR1 LNHDA and CDR2 SQIVND (reference sequence). V trimming: 10 bases; J trimming: 6 bases; junction bases outside the gene matches: 18. The origin of this receptor is a man aged 40-50 years with HIV. The material sequenced was unsorted PBMCs, taken 3 years after starting antiretroviral therapy. This rearrangement joins TRBV19 to TRBJ1-2; 9 bases align to TRBD1. The CDR3 spells CATTKRDRASSDGYTF. CDR3 sequence (DNA): TGTGCCACCACCAAACGGGACAGGGCGTCCAGTGATGGCTACACCTTC.